This TCR beta chain was recorded in a study of cytomegalovirus exposure and HLA in healthy donors. In the case of this clone: Its cognate antigen is unknown.

The PCR contained 60 Vbeta and 13 Jbeta primers. Produced via immunoSEQ multiplex PCR; TCRdb's table is partial and in-frame only. This table has 250,000 to 350,000 clones, about nine tenths appearing once. This CDR3 contains 16 residues. Germline lookup yields CDR1 MDHEN and CDR2 SYDVKM. V lost 3 bases to trimming and J lost 3 bases, with 18 bases between them. Study results and limitations: It has been reported that TCR beta sequences accurately predicted the HLA-A and HLA-B alleles of most subjects.

The sequenced sample consisted of PBMCs. The rearrangement uses TRBV28 and TRBJ2-7; TRBD1 is a possible D gene (7 bases). This TCR came from a man in his forties or fifties in good health and CMV-seropositive. CDR3 in amino acids: CASSFLSEGANYEQYF. The CDR3 nucleotides are TGTGCCAGCAGTTTCCTCTCGGAGGGGGCAAACTACGAGCAGTACTTC.